In its sample, the clone carrying this TCR beta chain was seen once. Its cognate antigen is unknown. Clones were read by immunoSEQ multiplex PCR, and TCRdb kept only the in-frame ones, dropping some. Here the sample spans approximately 150,000 clones, 75% to 90% being singletons. This entry comes from a study of Ad26.COV2.S vaccination and SARS-CoV-2 variants. Broader study findings: Post-vaccination breadth of spike-specific CD8+ and CD4+ T cell responses was reportedly substantial. An underestimation of total T cell responses may have resulted from the TCR breadth and depth analyses. Spike-specific TCR breadth ran higher among vaccine recipients than placebo recipients. The study found similar non-spike TCR breadth in vaccine and placebo recipients.

The TCR was taken from a human donor who had recovered from COVID-19. The input for sequencing was peripheral blood, taken after recovery from COVID-19.

The CDR3 region has the DNA TGTGCCAGCAGCTTAACCGAGGGGATGATCTATGGCTACACCTTC. This codes for CASSLTEGMIYGYTF. The rearrangement joins TRBV7-9 to TRBJ1-2; TRBD1 is a possible D gene (5 bases). This CDR3 contains 15 residues. V lost 2 bases and J lost 4, with 14 bases in between. In germline, CDR1 is SEHNR, CDR2 FQNEAQ (reference sequence).